Listed below are T cell receptor beta chains from one sample, sequenced in a study of cytomegalovirus exposure and HLA in healthy donors. Assay: immunoSEQ multiplex PCR; the TCRdb copy retains only in-frame clones and omits some. The table records roughly 120,000 clones, 74% of them present only once. Sequenced material: PBMCs. The receptors were sampled from a woman aged 45 to 65 in good health and CMV-seropositive. Both conserved end residues are part of each CDR3. Each record gives: CDR3 length, J gene, V gene, clone size, D gene, CDR3 protein, CDR3 DNA. The D gene is left open where the match is weak. Rows may omit the clone size; those that give it use once, few, many or a size class.

>16|TRBJ2-6|TRBV7-9|-|-
CASSLGGSSGANVLTF
TGTGCCAGCAGCTTAGGTGGGAGCTCTGGGGCCAACGTCCTGACTTTC
>14|TRBJ2-5|TRBV19|-|-
CASSTQQAQETQYF
TGTGCCAGTAGTACCCAGCAGGCACAAGAGACCCAGTACTTC
>14|TRBJ1-1|TRBV9|-|TRBD1
CASSGQGENTEAFF
TGTGCCAGCAGCGGACAGGGGGAGAACACTGAAGCTTTCTTT
>13|TRBJ1-2|TRBV7-8|-|-
CASSPDSLYGYTF
TGTGCCAGCAGCCCGGACAGTCTCTATGGCTACACCTTC
>18|TRBJ2-5|TRBV4-2|-|TRBD2
CASSQPYGGSGTQETQYF
TGTGCCAGCAGCCAACCGTACGGAGGGAGCGGGACCCAAGAGACCCAGTACTTC
>11|TRBJ2-7|TRBV4-2|-|-
CASSQGPEQYF
TGTGCCAGCAGCCAAGGGCCCGAGCAGTACTTC
>13|TRBJ1-2|TRBV7-9|few|-
CASSLGTSYGYTF
TGTGCCAGCAGCTTGGGGACAAGCTATGGCTACACCTTC
>14|TRBJ1-4|TRBV4-1|few|-
CASSSTGNNEKLFF
TGCGCCAGCAGCTCTACAGGGAATAATGAAAAACTGTTTTTT
>12|TRBJ2-5|TRBV2|-|-
CASAAGAETQYF
TGTGCCAGCGCAGCCGGAGCGGAGACCCAGTACTTC
>15|TRBJ1-3|TRBV7-2|-|-
CASSLWTGSGNTIYF
TGTGCCAGCAGCTTATGGACGGGATCTGGAAACACCATATATTTT
>17|TRBJ2-1|TRBV11-2|once|-
CASSWGGQTSSYNEQFF
TGTGCCAGCAGCTGGGGGGGGCAGACCAGCTCCTACAATGAGCAGTTCTTC
>16|TRBJ2-3|TRBV5-6|-|-
CASSSRRDSRTDTQYF
TGTGCCAGCAGCTCACGCCGGGACTCCCGCACAGATACGCAGTATTTT
>14|TRBJ2-7|TRBV7-9|once|-
CASSPQGQVVQQYF
TGTGCCAGCAGCCCCCAGGGCCAGGTCGTTCAGCAGTACTTC
>11|TRBJ1-2|TRBV30|-|-
CAWSVSQGHTF
TGTGCCTGGAGTGTATCCCAGGGCCACACCTTC
>14|TRBJ1-1|TRBV5-4|-|-
CASSLGGGMTEAFF
TGTGCCAGCAGTCTCGGGGGAGGGATGACTGAAGCTTTCTTT
>15|TRBJ1-1|TRBV10-1|-|-
CASALGGRMNTEAFF
TGCGCCAGCGCCCTAGGAGGGCGCATGAACACTGAAGCTTTCTTT
>18|TRBJ2-1|TRBV11-2|-|TRBD2
CASSLTISGGAPYNEQFF
TGTGCCAGCAGCTTAACGATTAGCGGGGGGGCCCCCTACAATGAGCAGTTCTTC
>15|TRBJ2-7|TRBV7-8|-|-
CASSPLGAGAYEQYF
TGTGCCAGCAGCCCCTTGGGGGCAGGCGCCTACGAGCAGTACTTC
>13|TRBJ2-5|TRBV7-2|-|-
CASSRGKTETQYF
TGTGCCAGCAGCCGGGGGAAGACGGAGACCCAGTACTTC
>16|TRBJ1-3|TRBV18|-|-
CASSPPNPGSGNTIYF
TGTGCCAGCTCACCTCCAAACCCGGGCTCTGGAAACACCATATATTTT
>14|TRBJ1-4|TRBV4-1|-|-
CASSQVEGDEKLFF
TGCGCCAGCAGCCAAGTGGAGGGTGATGAAAAACTGTTTTTT
>14|TRBJ1-1|TRBV27|-|-
CASSSHRDVTEAFF
TGTGCCAGCAGTTCACACAGGGATGTCACTGAAGCTTTCTTT
>14|TRBJ1-2|TRBV5-8|once|-
CASSPGGSHYGYTF
TGTGCCAGCAGCCCTGGGGGGTCTCACTATGGCTACACCTTC
>13|TRBJ2-7|TRBV11-2|few|TRBD1
CASSAGQGLEQYF
TGTGCCAGCAGCGCGGGACAGGGTCTCGAGCAGTACTTC
>13|TRBJ2-5|TRBV29-1|-|-
CSVSVEGRETQYF
TGCAGCGTGTCCGTCGAGGGCAGAGAGACCCAGTACTTC
>13|TRBJ2-3|TRBV7-2|-|-
CASSTALSGTQYF
TGTGCCAGCAGTACCGCGCTTTCCGGTACGCAGTATTTT
>14|TRBJ1-2|TRBV27|-|-
CASSRMQGNYGYTF
TGTGCCAGCAGCCGAATGCAGGGTAACTATGGCTACACCTTC
>15|TRBJ1-5|TRBV10-3|-|TRBD1
CAIRGDRESNQPQHF
TGTGCCATCAGGGGGGACAGGGAAAGCAATCAGCCCCAGCATTTT
>16|TRBJ1-1|TRBV28|-|TRBD1
CASSLTGPLVNTEAFF
TGTGCCAGCAGTTTGACAGGGCCTCTTGTGAACACTGAAGCTTTCTTT
>16|TRBJ1-5|TRBV27|-|TRBD1
CASSCPGQERIEPQHF
TGTGCCAGCAGTTGCCCCGGACAGGAAAGGATTGAGCCCCAGCATTTT
>16|TRBJ2-3|TRBV5-1|-|TRBD2
CASSLGTSGGTDTQYF
TGCGCCAGCAGCTTGGGAACTAGCGGAGGCACAGATACGCAGTATTTT
>14|TRBJ2-5|TRBV7-7|-|TRBD1
CASSQGQGAETQYF
TGTGCCAGCAGCCAAGGACAGGGGGCCGAGACCCAGTACTTC
>15|TRBJ1-2|TRBV28|-|-
CASNPDRAFIYGYTF
TGTGCCAGCAACCCGGACAGAGCATTCATCTATGGCTACACCTTC
>17|TRBJ2-1|TRBV15|-|TRBD2
CATSRLGGSGGYNEQFF
TGTGCCACCAGCAGACTAGGGGGTAGCGGGGGATACAATGAGCAGTTCTTC
>18|TRBJ2-2|TRBV5-1|once|TRBD2
CASSPHGLAGGATGELFF
TGCGCCAGCAGCCCGCACGGACTAGCGGGAGGTGCCACCGGGGAGCTGTTTTTT
>15|TRBJ1-3|TRBV2|-|-
CASSEGLRTGNTIYF
TGTGCCAGCAGTGAGGGTTTGAGGACTGGAAACACCATATATTTT
>17|TRBJ1-4|TRBV30|-|TRBD1
CAWSQGQARGANEKLFF
TGTGCCTGGAGTCAGGGACAGGCTCGCGGGGCTAATGAAAAACTGTTTTTT
>14|TRBJ1-5|TRBV19|-|-
CASSSQGSNQPQHF
TGTGCCAGTAGTTCCCAGGGAAGCAATCAGCCCCAGCATTTT
>14|TRBJ1-4|TRBV6-6|-|TRBD1
CASSWDRGDEKLFF
TGTGCCAGCAGTTGGGACAGGGGGGATGAAAAACTGTTTTTT
>12|TRBJ1-1|TRBV18|-|-
CASSPQEVGAFF
TGTGCCAGCTCACCACAGGAGGTTGGGGCTTTCTTT
>14|TRBJ1-5|TRBV5-1|-|-
CASSVGGGNQPQHF
TGCGCCAGCAGCGTCGGGGGGGGCAATCAGCCCCAGCATTTT
>13|TRBJ1-6|TRBV5-1|few|-
CASMDLEGSPLHF
TGCGCCAGCATGGACCTCGAGGGTTCACCCCTCCACTTT
>13|TRBJ1-2|TRBV19|-|-
CASREGVQYGYTF
TGTGCCAGTCGTGAAGGGGTGCAATATGGCTACACCTTC
>17|TRBJ1-1|TRBV7-3|-|-
CASALLGSDSSPTEAFF
TGTGCCAGCGCTCTTCTGGGATCGGACAGTAGCCCAACTGAAGCTTTCTTT
>14|TRBJ2-5|TRBV6-5|-|-
CASSYGAGIETQYF
TGTGCCAGCAGTTACGGGGCAGGGATTGAGACCCAGTACTTC
>15|TRBJ2-2|TRBV9|-|-
CASSVAQGNTGELFF
TGTGCCAGCAGCGTAGCTCAGGGAAACACCGGGGAGCTGTTTTTT
>14|TRBJ1-2|TRBV7-9|-|-
CASSLPTANYGYTF
TGTGCCAGCAGCCTTCCGACAGCGAACTATGGCTACACCTTC
>14|TRBJ1-1|TRBV7-2|-|-
CASSFSGLNTEAFF
TGTGCCAGCAGCTTTAGCGGATTAAACACTGAAGCTTTCTTT
>21|TRBJ1-5|TRBV6-1|once|TRBD1
CASSESGAPGQRDYSNQPQHF
TGTGCCAGCAGTGAATCTGGGGCGCCGGGACAGAGAGATTATAGCAATCAGCCCCAGCATTTT
>12|TRBJ1-2|TRBV7-2|-|-
CVEQEIRYGYTF
TGTGTGGAACAGGAGATAAGATATGGCTACACCTTC
>15|TRBJ1-5|TRBV6-6|-|-
CASSYSVYSNQPQHF
TGTGCCAGCAGTTATTCAGTTTATAGCAATCAGCCCCAGCATTTT
>18|TRBJ1-5|TRBV7-9|-|TRBD1
CASSKDRGTLESNQPQHF
TGTGCCAGCAGCAAGGACAGGGGAACTTTGGAAAGCAATCAGCCCCAGCATTTT
>14|TRBJ1-2|TRBV2|-|TRBD1
CASSPGTGGGGYTF
TGTGCCAGCAGTCCCGGGACAGGGGGTGGCGGCTACACCTTC